Shown below are 30 T cell receptor beta chains from a single sample sequenced in a study of cytomegalovirus exposure and HLA in healthy donors. PCR used 60 Vbeta primers and 13 Jbeta primers. Clones were read by immunoSEQ multiplex PCR, and TCRdb kept only the in-frame ones, dropping some. The table has more than 90,000 clones, 78% seen once. Material for sequencing was PBMCs. The receptor source for this set is a woman aged 40 to 55 in good health and CMV-seronegative.

V and J are TRBV7-2 and TRBJ1-5; D gene ambiguous. Trimming pared 2 bases from V and 6 bases from J, leaving 14 bases between. CDR1 and CDR2 from the germline V gene are SGHTA and FQGNSA. The CDR3 contains 15 residues. The CDR3 DNA reads TGTGCCAGCAGCTTATTCGTCGGAGGCGGTCAGCCCCAGCATTTT. Encoded protein: CASSLFVGGGQPQHF.

The chain carries TRBV7-9 and TRBJ2-2; TRBD1 matches 7 bases. The CDR3 consists of 18 residues. Germline-derived CDR1 and CDR2 are SEHNR and FQNEAQ (reference sequence). V dropped 5 bases and J dropped 3; count of bases not matched to a gene: 15. The CDR3 is CASSPRNRHRGDTGELFF. Written as DNA, the CDR3 is TGTGCCAGCAGCCCGCGTAATAGACACAGGGGAGACACCGGGGAGCTGTTTTTT.

The gene calls are TRBV4-1 and TRBJ2-1; maybe TRBD2 (5 bases). Germline V CDR1 and CDR2: MGHRA, YSYEKL. This CDR3 contains 16 residues. The V end was cut by 0 bases, the J end by 3 bases, with 12 bases between. In nucleotides, the CDR3 is TGCGCCAGCAGCCAAGATCAAGCGGAGTTCTACAATGAGCAGTTCTTC. This encodes CASSQDQAEFYNEQFF.

This sequence joins TRBV28 and TRBJ1-1; D perhaps matches TRBD1 (6 bases). The length of the CDR3 is 15 residues. The ends were cut back, 6 bases at V and 0 bases at J, with 14 bases in the middle. Germline V gives CDR1 MDHEN, CDR2 SYDVKM. The CDR3 DNA follows: TGTGCCAGCAGACCCGGGACACAGTTGAACACTGAAGCTTTCTTT. Translating gives CASRPGTQLNTEAFF. Complete variable domain (other parts from reference TRBV28 and TRBJ1-1): DVKVTQSSRYLVKRTGEKVFLECVQDMDHENMFWYRQDPGLGLRLIYFSYDVKMKEKGDIPEGYSVSREKKERFSLILESASTNQTSMYLCASRPGTQLNTEAFFGQGTRLTVV.

The genes are TRBV5-6 and TRBJ2-5; TRBD1 aligns across 7 bases. The length of the CDR3 is 11 residues. Germline assignment: CDR1 SGHDT and CDR2 YYEEEE. Unmatched junction bases numbered 6, after V lost 5 bases and J lost 11 bases. The CDR3 spells CASSLDREQYF. Written as DNA, the CDR3 is TGTGCCAGCAGTCTAGACAGGGAGCAGTACTTC.

V is TRBV9 and J is TRBJ1-4; TRBD1 aligns across 8 bases. CDR3 length: 16 amino acids. Germline-derived CDR1 and CDR2 are SGDLS and YYNGEE. Losses at the gene ends were 2 bases for V and 3 bases for J; bases not matched to a gene: 6. Written as DNA, the CDR3 is TGTGCCAGCAGCGTCGACAGGGGTTTAGCTAATGAAAAACTGTTTTTT. Amino acids: CASSVDRGLANEKLFF.

This CDR3 reads CASSAGGVVDTQYF. CDR3 DNA: TGTGCCAGCAGTGCGGGGGGGGTAGTAGATACGCAGTATTTT. The chain joins TRBV6-1 to TRBJ2-3; TRBD2 agrees at 8 bases. Germline CDR1 reads MNHNS; CDR2 reads SASEGT. The junction had 5 bases not matched to a gene; V was cut back by 4 bases and J by 5 bases. This CDR3 is 14 amino acids long.

This sequence joins TRBV9 and TRBJ2-7; 14 nucleotides line up with TRBD2. The V segment lost 0 bases and the J segment 0 bases; nucleotides outside the gene matches: 2. CDR1 and CDR2 (germline): SGDLS, YYNGEE. The CDR3 has 17 residues. The CDR3, as DNA: TGTGCCAGCAGCGTAGGACTAGCGGGGGGGAGCTCCTACGAGCAGTACTTC. Translating it yields CASSVGLAGGSSYEQYF.

V is TRBV7-9 and J is TRBJ2-5, with unresolved D. The J call may be wrong; the DNA end is better matched by TRBJ2-7. Per germline, CDR1 SEHNR and CDR2 FQNEAQ (reference sequence). The CDR3 has 11 amino acids. This CDR3 reads CASSTYYEQYF. CDR3 nucleotides: TGTGCCAGCAGCACATACTACGAGCAGTACTTC.

V usage is TRBV5-1 and J usage is TRBJ2-7, with 12 bases identical to TRBD1. Per the germline V gene, CDR1 is SGHRS and CDR2 is YFSETQ. This CDR3 spans 14 amino acids. Trimming took 4 bases from V and 3 from J; bases not matched to a gene: 2. Here the CDR3 reads CASSGDRGLYEQYF. CDR3 sequence (DNA): TGCGCCAGCAGCGGGGACAGGGGGCTCTACGAGCAGTACTTC.

V usage is TRBV15 and J usage is TRBJ2-5, with D perhaps TRBD1 (6 bases). V was clipped by 1 base and J by 1 base, with 7 bases between them. This CDR3 has 14 amino acids. Per the germline V gene, CDR1 is LNHNV and CDR2 is YYDKDF (reference sequence). The CDR3 is CATSRGTAQETQYF. The CDR3 DNA reads as TGTGCCACCAGCAGAGGGACAGCCCAAGAGACCCAGTACTTC.

The chain recombines TRBV5-5 with TRBJ1-5; a possible D gene is TRBD1 (5 bases). The ends were cut back, 2 bases at V and 7 bases at J, with 13 bases in the middle. Per germline, CDR1 SGHKS and CDR2 YYEKEE (reference sequence). CDR3 length: 14 amino acids. The CDR3 reads CASSFAGRGQPQHF. The CDR3 DNA follows: TGTGCCAGCAGCTTCGCAGGGCGAGGCCAGCCCCAGCATTTT.

The chain recombines TRBV5-5 with TRBJ2-3; no firm D call. CDR1 is SGHKS and CDR2 is YYEKEE in the germline V gene (reference sequence). Trimming pared 2 bases from V and 0 bases from J, leaving 13 bases between. This CDR3 contains 16 residues. This chain's CDR3 is CASSFTDKFSTDTQYF. The DNA of the CDR3 is TGTGCCAGCAGCTTTACTGATAAGTTTAGCACAGATACGCAGTATTTT.

This clone was found a few times. This chain uses TRBV6-5 with TRBJ2-7, with 9 bases aligning to TRBD1. V shed 5 bases, J shed 4 bases, and the junction held 6 bases outside the gene matches. CDR3 length: 14 residues. Germline V CDR1 and CDR2: MNHEY, SVGAGI. The CDR3 here is CASSLQGALYEQYF. The CDR3 nucleotides are TGTGCCAGCAGTCTACAGGGGGCTTTATACGAGCAGTACTTC.

V is TRBV21-1 and J is TRBJ2-7; whether TRBD2, the table's D call, matches the DNA was not checked. TRBV21-1 is designated a pseudogene. The CDR3 covers 16 residues. The DNA of the CDR3 is TGTGCCCATACGACATGGCTAGCGGGAGGAACCTACGAGCAGTACTTC. This codes for CAHTTWLAGGTYEQYF.

The chain uses TRBV11-3 and TRBJ2-1; TRBD2 matches at 9 bases. There are 15 residues in the CDR3. The J segment lost 6 bases and the V segment lost 5 bases, leaving 8 bases of the junction unmatched. Germline CDR1 reads SGHNT; CDR2 reads YENEEA. CDR3 residues: CASSLGAGGTNEQFF. The DNA for the CDR3 is TGTGCCAGCAGCCTCGGGGCGGGAGGGACCAATGAGCAGTTCTTC.

The chain recombines TRBV7-9 with TRBJ2-1; unclear D gene. Germline CDR1 is SEHNR and CDR2 is FQNEAQ (reference sequence). Trimming shortened V by 5 bases and J by 6 bases, and 8 bases separated the two germline ends. The CDR3 loop spans 12 amino acids. This CDR3 is CASSPLVNEQFF. CDR3 DNA: TGTGCCAGCAGCCCCCTCGTCAATGAGCAGTTCTTC. The full variable domain, in which reference TRBV7-9 and TRBJ2-1 provide the parts outside the CDR3, is DTGVSQNPRHKITKRGQNVTFRCDPISEHNRLYWYRQTLGQGPEFLTYFQNEAQLEKSRLLSDRFSAERPKGSFSTLEIQRTEQGDSAMYLCASSPLVNEQFFGPGTRLTVL.

The chain employs TRBV2 and TRBJ2-1, with 7 bases matching TRBD1. Germline V gene data show CDR1 as SNHLY and CDR2 as FYNNEI. The CDR3 is 16 amino acids. The trim removed 8 bases at V and 8 bases at J, leaving 18 bases unmatched. The CDR3 is CASLTGSPFLPDEQFF. The CDR3 region has the DNA TGTGCCAGCCTGACAGGGTCTCCTTTCCTACCGGATGAGCAGTTCTTC.

The rearrangement joins TRBV10-1 to TRBJ2-7, with D possibly TRBD1 on 6 matching bases. V lost 6 bases and J 0 bases, leaving 18 bases between the germline ends. The length of the CDR3 is 16 residues. Germline CDR1 WNHNN, CDR2 SYGVQD (reference sequence). CDR3 DNA sequence: TGCGCCAGCAGACCCGAACCGGGACACCCCTCCTACGAGCAGTACTTC. Encoded protein: CASRPEPGHPSYEQYF.

The V and J genes are TRBV28 and TRBJ1-4; 9 nucleotides agree with TRBD1. This CDR3 contains 15 residues. Looked up from germline, CDR1 is MDHEN and CDR2 is SYDVKM. J was trimmed by 7 bases and V by 6 bases; bases with no gene match: 9. The DNA of the CDR3 is TGTGCCAGCAGCTCTACAGGGGGCTGGGGTGAAAAACTGTTTTTT. This translates into CASSSTGGWGEKLFF.

Regarding this clone: Because the CDR3 is missing its conserved closing phenylalanine or tryptophan, this is likely a read error. The DNA is omitted, as the CDR3 cannot be located on it reliably, and the CDR3 follows TCRdb's listing. The genes are TRBV27 and TRBJ2-4; TRBD2 is the table's D call, not checked against the DNA. CDR1 is MNHEY, CDR2 SMNVEV, per germline (reference sequence). The CDR3 is 15 amino acids in total, end residues counted. The CDR3 region is CASSLLPEVAGGLGG.

The genes are TRBV27 and TRBJ2-7; 8 bases map to TRBD2. This CDR3 contains 13 residues. Trimming removed 5 bases from V and 6 bases from J; junction bases left unmatched: 6. Germline V gene data show CDR1 as MNHEY and CDR2 as SMNVEV (reference sequence). This CDR3 reads CASSSGSRSEQYF. In DNA, the CDR3 is TGTGCCAGCAGTAGCGGGAGTCGGTCCGAGCAGTACTTC.

The V call is TRBV5-6, the J call TRBJ2-1; D is unresolved. V was cut by 4 bases and J by 7 bases, with 9 bases left in between. The CDR3 is 12 amino acids. In germline, CDR1 is SGHDT, CDR2 YYEEEE. CDR3 in amino acids: CASSSDRNEQFF. CDR3 nucleotide sequence: TGTGCCAGCAGCAGCGATAGGAATGAGCAGTTCTTC.

This clone has a handful of counts. The V gene is TRBV28, the J gene TRBJ1-4; 10 bases are a match to TRBD1. The CDR3 length is 16 residues. Germline V gene data show CDR1 as MDHEN and CDR2 as SYDVKM. The J segment lost 7 bases and the V segment lost 5 bases, leaving 10 bases of the junction unmatched. The CDR3 loop reads CASSAFVGTGVEKLFF. The CDR3, as DNA: TGTGCCAGCAGTGCCTTCGTCGGGACAGGGGTTGAAAAACTGTTTTTT.

This clone was recorded once. The chain couples TRBV28 to TRBJ1-2; D unclear. The CDR3 has 11 residues. Germline V gene sequence: CDR1 MDHEN, CDR2 SYDVKM. V lost 2 bases to trimming and J lost 8 bases, with 6 bases between them. CDR3 loop: CASSLGEGYTF. The CDR3 DNA reads as TGTGCCAGCAGTTTAGGGGAGGGCTACACCTTC.

J is TRBJ2-7 and V is TRBV7-9; the D gene is possibly TRBD2 (6 bases). The CDR3 spans 15 residues. Germline assignment: CDR1 SEHNR and CDR2 FQNEAQ (reference sequence). V lost 3 bases, J lost 4 bases, and 16 bases lay in between. The CDR3 DNA reads as TGTGCCAGCAGCTTGCGAGCGGGCCGGGGGTACGAGCAGTACTTC. Translating gives CASSLRAGRGYEQYF.

The chain uses TRBV5-6 and TRBJ2-7, with TRBD2 identical over 15 bases. CDR1 is SGHDT, CDR2 YYEEEE, per germline. Unmatched junction bases numbered 1, after V lost 3 bases and J lost 6 bases. The CDR3 sequence is 14 residues long. CDR3 sequence (DNA): TGTGCCAGCAGCTGGGGACTAGCGGGGGGCGAGCAGTACTTC. The encoded protein is CASSWGLAGGEQYF.

V gene TRBV6-1 combines with J gene TRBJ2-7; TRBD2 matches at 8 bases. The CDR3 is made up of 13 amino acids. Germline CDR1 MNHNS, CDR2 SASEGT. Trimming removed 9 bases from V and 2 bases from J; junction bases left unmatched: 6. CDR3 protein: CASGGGGPYEQYF. The CDR3 DNA follows: TGTGCCAGTGGGGGCGGGGGGCCCTACGAGCAGTACTTC.

The chain uses TRBV7-6 and TRBJ2-3; tentative D call: TRBD2 (7 bases). V was trimmed by 5 bases and J by 3 bases, leaving 18 bases between them. Germline V gene sequence: CDR1 SGHVS, CDR2 FNYEAQ. CDR3 length equals 16 residues. CDR3 sequence: CASSEGGGHGTDTQYF. CDR3 nucleotide sequence: TGTGCCAGCAGCGAGGGGGGGGGCCACGGGACAGATACGCAGTATTTT.

This clone was detected a few times. This chain connects TRBV7-2 to TRBJ2-1; TRBD2 matches at 9 bases. This CDR3 is built from 17 residues. The ends lost 1 base at V and 8 bases at J; junction bases unmatched: 12. Germline-derived CDR1 and CDR2 are SGHTA and FQGNSA. CDR3 amino acids: CASSLEGSSGSPDEQFF. The CDR3 nucleotides read TGTGCCAGCAGCTTAGAGGGTAGTAGCGGGAGTCCGGATGAGCAGTTCTTC.